Following are 26 T cell receptor beta chains from one sample sequenced in a study of T cell changes during pregnancy in multiple sclerosis (dated by TCRdb to about 2019). Receptor libraries were prepared by the immunoSEQ multiplex PCR assay. TCRdb retrieved this table from immuneACCESS and kept in-frame rearrangements only. Not all clones are present; in checked studies, unresolved V genes account for under half, and no reason is known for the remainder. Recorded for this sample are more than 15,000 clones; more than 75% of them occurred a single time. The ten largest clones capture roughly 1.3% of the sample. The material sequenced was CD4+ T cells from peripheral blood mononuclear cells, taken in the first trimester of pregnancy. These TCRs come from a female donor in good health, enrolled as a control in a pregnancy study.

V and J are TRBV5-6 and TRBJ2-1; 12 nucleotides align to TRBD2. Germline V gene data show CDR1 as SGHDT and CDR2 as YYEEEE. This CDR3 is 19 amino acids long. Trimming removed 1 base from V and 4 bases from J; junction bases left unmatched: 12. CDR3 DNA: TGTGCCAGCAGCTTGTACCTTTGGAGACTAGCGGGAGCATACAATGAGCAGTTCTTC. Residues: CASSLYLWRLAGAYNEQFF.

The rearrangement links TRBV12-5 to TRBJ2-5, with a tentative D call TRBD1 (5 bases). Germline lookup yields CDR1 LGHNT and CDR2 FRNRAP. The CDR3 is made up of 14 amino acids. Trimming cost V 1 base and J 0 bases, with 6 bases left between them. CDR3: CASGLGQYQETQYF. The CDR3 nucleotides are TGTGCTAGTGGTTTGGGACAGTACCAAGAGACCCAGTACTTC. Combining the CDR3 with reference TRBV12-5 and TRBJ2-5 gives the whole variable domain DARVTQTPRHKVTEMGQEVTMRCQPILGHNTVFWYRQTMMQGLELLAYFRNRAPLDDSGMPKDRFSAEMPDATLATLKIQPSEPRDSAVYFCASGLGQYQETQYFGPGTRLLVL.

The chain employs TRBV19 and TRBJ2-5; 10 positions match TRBD2. V was clipped by 4 bases and J by 4 bases; unmatched bases: 9. Germline V CDR1 and CDR2: LNHDA, SQIVND (reference sequence). The CDR3 has 16 residues. Here the CDR3 DNA reads TGTGCCAGTAGTACCCCCAGCGGGGGGGCCGGAGAGACCCAGTACTTC. Its protein is CASSTPSGGAGETQYF.

V and J are TRBV6-5 and TRBJ1-2; 10 nucleotides match TRBD1. The CDR3 sequence is 15 residues long. Germline V gene lookup returns CDR1 MNHEY and CDR2 SVGAGI. J gave up 2 bases and V 5 bases, and 5 bases lay outside the gene matches. CDR3 sequence reads: CASSKGQGKNYGYTF. CDR3 bases: TGTGCCAGCAGTAAGGGACAGGGGAAGAACTATGGCTACACCTTC.

This sequence joins TRBV4-1 and TRBJ2-1; D unclear. The CDR3 length is 10 residues. Looked up from germline, CDR1 is MGHRA and CDR2 is YSYEKL. The V and J ends lost 1 base and 15 bases respectively, with 7 bases between them. The CDR3 coding sequence is TGCGCCAGCAGCCAAGGCCGGTTGTTCTTC. It specifies CASSQGRLFF.

V gene TRBV10-3 combines with J gene TRBJ2-1, with 9 nucleotides matching TRBD2. CDR1 is ENHRY and CDR2 is SYGVKD in the germline V gene. The CDR3 is 15 amino acids. After removal of 2 bases from V and 5 bases from J, the junction contained 4 bases not matched to a gene. The CDR3 DNA reads TGTGCCATCAGTGAGACGACTAGCGGACACAATGAGCAGTTCTTC. Translation gives CAISETTSGHNEQFF.

Regarding this clone: Other DNA variants within this sample encode the same CDR3. This sequence joins TRBV9 and TRBJ1-3; a weak D match, TRBD1 (6 bases). V dropped 0 bases and J dropped 4 bases, with 8 bases sitting between them. CDR3 size: 14 residues. Germline CDR1 and CDR2: SGDLS and YYNGEE. CDR3: CASSVGDIGNTIYF. CDR3 DNA: TGTGCCAGCAGCGTAGGGGACATCGGAAACACCATATATTTT.

The rearrangement joins TRBV28 to TRBJ2-7; possibly TRBD1 for D (6 bases). V was trimmed by 6 bases and J by 7 bases, leaving 22 bases between them. CDR3 length: 15 amino acids. Germline assignment: CDR1 MDHEN and CDR2 SYDVKM. CDR3 loop: CASRPLAMGAYEQYF. The CDR3 nucleotides are TGTGCCAGCAGGCCACTGGCTATGGGGGCATATGAGCAGTACTTC. The whole variable domain, filled in from reference TRBV28 and TRBJ2-7, reads DVKVTQSSRYLVKRTGEKVFLECVQDMDHENMFWYRQDPGLGLRLIYFSYDVKMKEKGDIPEGYSVSREKKERFSLILESASTNQTSMYLCASRPLAMGAYEQYFGPGTRLTVT.

V is TRBV6-5 and J is TRBJ2-7; unclear D gene. Germline values: CDR1 MNHEY, CDR2 SVGAGI. V was shortened by 0 bases and J by 5 bases, with 11 bases between the two germline ends. There are 14 residues in the CDR3. This CDR3 reads CASSYSMVAHEQYF. The CDR3 region has the DNA TGTGCCAGCAGTTACTCGATGGTAGCTCACGAGCAGTACTTC.

The chain combines TRBV4-3 with TRBJ2-7, with 11 bases lining up with TRBD2. The germline gives CDR1 LGHNA, CDR2 YSLEER. J lost 0 bases, V lost 0 bases, and 4 bases had no gene match. The CDR3 runs 17 residues. CDR3 coding DNA: TGCGCCAGCAGCCAAGAGGGACTAGCGGAGAGCTCCTACGAGCAGTACTTC. Its translation: CASSQEGLAESSYEQYF.

V and J are TRBV5-4 and TRBJ2-5; 12 nucleotides match TRBD2. The CDR3 runs to 17 residues. CDR1 is SGHNT, CDR2 YYREEE, per germline (reference sequence). Trimming cost V 5 bases and J 9 bases; bases outside gene matches: 17. CDR3 nucleotides: TGTGCCAGCAGTCCCGAATCGACTAGCGGGGGAGGGCAGCCCCAGTACTTC. It translates to CASSPESTSGGGQPQYF.

The chain has TRBV19 and TRBJ1-1; perhaps TRBD1 as D (5 bases). This CDR3 region has 13 residues. Between the trimmed V and J ends, which lost 7 bases and 5 bases, there was a span of 14 bases. The germline CDR1 and CDR2 sequences are LNHDA and SQIVND (reference sequence). CDR3 coding DNA: TGTGCCAGTACCTGGGAAGGGGAAACTGAAGCTTTCTTT. It encodes CASTWEGETEAFF. Full variable domain (missing parts from reference TRBV19 and TRBJ1-1): DGGITQSPKYLFRKEGQNVTLSCEQNLNHDAMYWYRQDPGQGLRLIYYSQIVNDFQKGDIAEGYSVSREKKESFPLTVTSAQKNPTAFYLCASTWEGETEAFFGQGTRLTVV.

The chain uses TRBV2 and TRBJ1-5; 8 nucleotides agree with TRBD1. The CDR3 sequence is 15 residues long. Per germline, CDR1 SNHLY and CDR2 FYNNEI. Trimming at V came to 8 bases and at J to 3 bases, leaving 9 bases not matched to a gene. Written as DNA, the CDR3 is TGTGCCAGCGCTACACAGGGGGGGTCCAATCAGCCCCAGCATTTT. It specifies CASATQGGSNQPQHF.

The table lists this clone with a count of one. The chain has TRBV9 and TRBJ2-2, with unresolved D. Trimming removed 0 bases at V and 7 bases at J, with 4 bases between. CDR3 length equals 12 residues. Germline V gene sequence: CDR1 SGDLS, CDR2 YYNGEE. CDR3 sequence reads: CASSVAFGELFF. The CDR3 DNA reads TGTGCCAGCAGCGTAGCTTTCGGGGAGCTGTTTTTT.

The chain is built from TRBV18 and TRBJ1-1; TRBD1 agrees at 8 bases. The J segment lost 10 bases and the V segment lost 0 bases, leaving 4 bases of the junction unmatched. The CDR3 length is 13 residues. The germline V gene encodes CDR1 KGHSH and CDR2 LQKENI. The CDR3 region is CASSPPTGEGAFF. The CDR3 DNA reads as TGTGCCAGCTCACCACCGACAGGGGAGGGAGCTTTCTTT.

The chain is built from TRBV6-1 and TRBJ2-7, with TRBD1 as a possible D gene (6 bases). Trimming removed 7 bases from V and 3 bases from J, with 13 bases in between. The CDR3 extends over 13 amino acids. In germline, CDR1 is MNHNS, CDR2 SASEGT. For the CDR3, the DNA is TGTGCCAGCAATTTGGACAGAAACTACGAGCAGTACTTC. This encodes CASNLDRNYEQYF.

The V gene is TRBV7-6, the J gene TRBJ2-3; 8 bases fit TRBD2. Germline V gene lookup returns CDR1 SGHVS and CDR2 FNYEAQ. Trimming cost V 2 bases and J 0 bases; bases outside gene matches: 4. The CDR3 covers 16 residues. The CDR3 loop reads CASSLSGSISTDTQYF. In nucleotides, the CDR3 is TGTGCCAGCAGCTTAAGCGGGAGTATCAGCACAGATACGCAGTATTTT.

This chain joins TRBV28 and TRBJ2-1; the D gene is possibly TRBD2 (6 bases). This CDR3 is built from 13 residues. Germline V gene data show CDR1 as MDHEN and CDR2 as SYDVKM. Trimming stripped 7 bases from V and 3 bases from J, with 10 bases between. The CDR3 nucleotides read TGTGCCAGCAACGGCGGGAACTACAATGAGCAGTTCTTC. This codes for CASNGGNYNEQFF.

The chain combines TRBV30 with TRBJ1-6; TRBD1 is a possible D gene (5 bases). The CDR3 has 14 residues. Germline lookup yields CDR1 GTSNPN and CDR2 SVGIG (reference sequence). Deletions cut 4 bases from V and 7 bases from J, with 14 bases between. CDR3 nucleotide sequence: TGTGCCTGGACCCAGGGACTGTCCAATTCACCCCTCCACTTT. It encodes CAWTQGLSNSPLHF.

J is TRBJ1-1 and V is TRBV19; D may be TRBD1 (6 bases). The germline V and J ends were trimmed by 10 bases and 1 base, with 16 bases remaining between them. Germline CDR1 and CDR2: LNHDA and SQIVND (reference sequence). CDR3 length equals 14 residues. CDR3 DNA sequence: TGTGCCACCCGAGGGGGAAAAAGGAACACTGAAGCTTTCTTT. Translation: CATRGGKRNTEAFF.

There are a few counts of this clone. V is TRBV27 and J is TRBJ1-2, with D unresolved. CDR1 is MNHEY and CDR2 is SMNVEV in the germline V gene (reference sequence). This CDR3 region has 13 residues. Trimming removed 5 bases from V and 8 bases from J, with 15 bases in between. DNA of the CDR3: TGTGCCAGCAGTGGACGACCCCGGGGAGGCTACACCTTC. Protein product: CASSGRPRGGYTF.

The chain joins TRBV19 to TRBJ1-2; 8 bases line up with TRBD1. The CDR3 extends over 13 amino acids. The ends lost 7 bases at V and 7 bases at J; junction bases unmatched: 8. Germline CDR1 is LNHDA and CDR2 is SQIVND (reference sequence). CDR3 protein: CASNPQGAGGYTF. CDR3 DNA sequence: TGTGCCAGTAATCCTCAGGGGGCTGGTGGCTACACCTTC.

In DNA, the CDR3 is TGCGCCAGCAGCCGGACAGGGGAATGGTCGATCCTCCACTTT. Translating it yields CASSRTGEWSILHF. The chain joins TRBV5-1 to TRBJ1-6, with 9 nucleotides matching TRBD1. After removal of 4 bases from V and 15 bases from J, the junction contained 11 bases not matched to a gene. The CDR3 consists of 14 residues. Germline V gene lookup returns CDR1 SGHRS and CDR2 YFSETQ.

The chain joins TRBV5-1 to TRBJ1-4; maybe TRBD1 (6 bases). The length of the CDR3 is 17 residues. The germline gives CDR1 SGHRS, CDR2 YFSETQ. Trimming cost V 0 bases and J 3 bases, with 15 bases left between them. The CDR3 DNA reads as TGCGCCAGCAGCTTGGCCGGCCAGGGGAGGGCTAATGAAAAACTGTTTTTT. This encodes CASSLAGQGRANEKLFF.

This clone was found a few times. This sequence joins TRBV14 and TRBJ2-1; D possibly corresponds to TRBD2 (5 bases). Germline loops: CDR1 SGHDN, CDR2 FVKESK. CDR3 length: 13 amino acids. V was trimmed by 2 bases and J by 8 bases, leaving 10 bases between them. CDR3 DNA: TGTGCCAGCAGCCAAACTGGAGGCCATGAGCAGTTCTTC. It translates to CASSQTGGHEQFF. The full variable domain, rest sourced from reference TRBV14 and TRBJ2-1, is EAGVTQFPSHSVIEKGQTVTLRCDPISGHDNLYWYRRVMGKEIKFLLHFVKESKQDESGMPNNRFLAERTGGTYSTLKVQPAELEDSGVYFCASSQTGGHEQFFGPGTRLTVL.

The V call is TRBV29-1, the J call TRBJ2-2, with 8 positions matching TRBD1. Germline lookup yields CDR1 SQVTM and CDR2 ANQGSEA. The CDR3 has 14 residues. V lost 6 bases to trimming and J lost 4 bases; unmatched junction nucleotides: 7. For the CDR3, the DNA is TGCAGCGTGCACAGGGGGGTGTCCACCGGGGAGCTGTTTTTT. It is translated as CSVHRGVSTGELFF.